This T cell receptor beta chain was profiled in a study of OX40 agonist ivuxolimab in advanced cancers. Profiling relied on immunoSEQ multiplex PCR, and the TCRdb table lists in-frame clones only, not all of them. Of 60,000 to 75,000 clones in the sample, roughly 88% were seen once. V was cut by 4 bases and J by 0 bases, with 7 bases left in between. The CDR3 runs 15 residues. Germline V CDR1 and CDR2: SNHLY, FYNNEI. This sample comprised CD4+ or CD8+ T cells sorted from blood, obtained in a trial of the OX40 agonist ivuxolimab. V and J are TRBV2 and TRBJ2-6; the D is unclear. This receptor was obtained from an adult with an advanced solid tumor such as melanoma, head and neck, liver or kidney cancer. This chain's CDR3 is CASSGIASGANVLTF. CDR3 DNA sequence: TGTGCCAGCAGTGGGATCGCCTCTGGGGCCAACGTCCTGACTTTC.